This T cell receptor (beta chain) emerged from a study of blood T cell repertoires in COVID-19. This CDR3 comprises 15 residues. The V end was cut by 2 bases, the J end by 6 bases, with 15 bases between. From germline, CDR1 is SGDLS and CDR2 YYNGEE. Profiling relied on immunoSEQ multiplex PCR, and the TCRdb table lists in-frame clones only, not all of them. The sample has around 30,000 clones, roughly 80% seen once. The rearrangement joins TRBV9 to TRBJ2-1; possible D gene TRBD2, 7 bases. Sequences were obtained from peripheral blood. This TCR was sampled from a woman in her 70s with acute or convalescent COVID-19. This CDR3 is CASSVSGGPINEQFF. CDR3 nucleotides: TGTGCCAGCAGCGTGTCCGGGGGGCCGATCAATGAGCAGTTCTTC.